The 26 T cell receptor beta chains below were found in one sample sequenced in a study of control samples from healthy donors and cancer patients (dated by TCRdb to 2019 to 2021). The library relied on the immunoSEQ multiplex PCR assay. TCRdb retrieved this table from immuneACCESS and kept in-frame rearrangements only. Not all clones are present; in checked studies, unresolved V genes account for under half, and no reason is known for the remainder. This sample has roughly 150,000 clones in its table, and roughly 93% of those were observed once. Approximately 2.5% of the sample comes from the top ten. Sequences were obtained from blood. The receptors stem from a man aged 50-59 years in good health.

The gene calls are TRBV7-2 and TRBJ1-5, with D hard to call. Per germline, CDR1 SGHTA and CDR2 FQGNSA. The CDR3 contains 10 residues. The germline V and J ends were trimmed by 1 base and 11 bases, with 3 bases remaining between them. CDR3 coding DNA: TGTGCCAGCAGCTTAGAAACCCAGCATTTT. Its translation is CASSLETQHF.

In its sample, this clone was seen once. The CDR3 sequence: CASSEPTRYNEQFF. In DNA form, the CDR3 reads TGTGCCAGCAGCGAACCGACTCGATATAATGAGCAGTTCTTC. The chain has TRBV9 and TRBJ2-1; D is unclear. Germline V gives CDR1 SGDLS, CDR2 YYNGEE. CDR3 length equals 14 residues. The V end lost 3 bases, the J end lost 7 bases, and 14 bases lay between the germline ends.

DNA for the CDR3: TGTGCCTGGAGTGCCCGCCAGGGTGGGTCACCCCTCCACTTT. Translated, it gives CAWSARQGGSPLHF. The chain joins TRBV30 to TRBJ1-6; D might be TRBD1 (5 bases). This CDR3 has 14 residues. The germline V and J ends were trimmed by 1 base and 10 bases, with 14 bases remaining between them. Germline CDR1 reads GTSNPN; CDR2 reads SVGIG (reference sequence).

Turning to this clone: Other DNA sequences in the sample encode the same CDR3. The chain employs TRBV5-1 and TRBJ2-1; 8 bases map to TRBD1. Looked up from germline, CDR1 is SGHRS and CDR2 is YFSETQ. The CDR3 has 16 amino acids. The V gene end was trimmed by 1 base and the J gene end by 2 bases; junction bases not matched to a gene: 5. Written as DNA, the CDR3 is TGCGCCAGCAGCTTGCCAGGGGGCGGCCCCTACAATGAGCAGTTCTTC. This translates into CASSLPGGGPYNEQFF.

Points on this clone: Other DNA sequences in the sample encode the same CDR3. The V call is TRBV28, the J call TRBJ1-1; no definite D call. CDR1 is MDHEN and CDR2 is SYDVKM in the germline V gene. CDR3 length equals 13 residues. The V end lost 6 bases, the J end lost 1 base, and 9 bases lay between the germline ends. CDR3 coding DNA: TGTGCCAGCAGCCCCGGGCAGAACACTGAAGCTTTCTTT. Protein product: CASSPGQNTEAFF.

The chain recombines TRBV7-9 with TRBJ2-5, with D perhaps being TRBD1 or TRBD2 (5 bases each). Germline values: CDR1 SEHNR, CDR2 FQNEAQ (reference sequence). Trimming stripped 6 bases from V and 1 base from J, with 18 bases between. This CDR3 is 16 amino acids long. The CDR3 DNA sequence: TGTGCCAGCAGGGGATACTCGAGGGGTGTCCAAGAGACCCAGTACTTC. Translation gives CASRGYSRGVQETQYF.

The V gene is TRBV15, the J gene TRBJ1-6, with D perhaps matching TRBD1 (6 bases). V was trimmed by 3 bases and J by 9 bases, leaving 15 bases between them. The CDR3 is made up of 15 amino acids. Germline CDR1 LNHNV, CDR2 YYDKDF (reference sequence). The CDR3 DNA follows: TGTGCCACCAGCAGCCAGGGACAAGGAGGTTCACCCCTCCACTTT. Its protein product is CATSSQGQGGSPLHF.

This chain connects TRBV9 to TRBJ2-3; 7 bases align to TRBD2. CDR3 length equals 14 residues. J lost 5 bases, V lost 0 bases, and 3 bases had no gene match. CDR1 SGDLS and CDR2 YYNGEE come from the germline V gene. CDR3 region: CASSVDGREDTQYF. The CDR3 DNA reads TGTGCCAGCAGCGTAGATGGGAGGGAAGATACGCAGTATTTT.

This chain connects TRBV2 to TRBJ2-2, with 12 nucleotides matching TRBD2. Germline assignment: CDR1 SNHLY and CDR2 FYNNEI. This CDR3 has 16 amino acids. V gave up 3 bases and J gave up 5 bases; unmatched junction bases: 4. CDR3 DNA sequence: TGTGCCAGCAGTGAGACTAGCGGGAGATGGACCGGGGAGCTGTTTTTT. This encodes CASSETSGRWTGELFF.

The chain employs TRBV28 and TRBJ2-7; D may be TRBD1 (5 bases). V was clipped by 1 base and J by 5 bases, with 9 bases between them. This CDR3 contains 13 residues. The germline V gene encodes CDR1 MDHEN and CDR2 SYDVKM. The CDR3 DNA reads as TGTGCCAGCAGTTTATACAGGTTCAACGAGCAGTACTTC. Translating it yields CASSLYRFNEQYF.

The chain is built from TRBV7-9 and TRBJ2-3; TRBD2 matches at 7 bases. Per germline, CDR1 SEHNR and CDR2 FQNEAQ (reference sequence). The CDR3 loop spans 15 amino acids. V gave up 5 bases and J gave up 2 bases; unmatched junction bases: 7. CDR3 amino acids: CASSPDAGDTDTQYF. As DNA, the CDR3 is TGTGCCAGCAGCCCCGATGCGGGAGACACAGATACGCAGTATTTT. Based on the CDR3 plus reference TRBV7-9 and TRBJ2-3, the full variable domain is DTGVSQNPRHKITKRGQNVTFRCDPISEHNRLYWYRQTLGQGPEFLTYFQNEAQLEKSRLLSDRFSAERPKGSFSTLEIQRTEQGDSAMYLCASSPDAGDTDTQYFGPGTRLTVL.

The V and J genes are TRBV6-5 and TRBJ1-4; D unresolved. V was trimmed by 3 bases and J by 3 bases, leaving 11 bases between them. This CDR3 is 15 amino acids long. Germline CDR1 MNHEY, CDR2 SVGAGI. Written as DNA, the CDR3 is TGTGCCAGCAGTTATCGTGGGGTATCTAATGAAAAACTGTTTTTT. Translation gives CASSYRGVSNEKLFF.

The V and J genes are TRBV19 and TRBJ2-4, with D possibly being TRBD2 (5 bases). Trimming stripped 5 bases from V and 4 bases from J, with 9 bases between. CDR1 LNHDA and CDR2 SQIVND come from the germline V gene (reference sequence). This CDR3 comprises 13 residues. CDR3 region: CASSGETKNIQYF. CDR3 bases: TGTGCCAGTAGTGGGGAGACTAAAAACATTCAGTACTTC.

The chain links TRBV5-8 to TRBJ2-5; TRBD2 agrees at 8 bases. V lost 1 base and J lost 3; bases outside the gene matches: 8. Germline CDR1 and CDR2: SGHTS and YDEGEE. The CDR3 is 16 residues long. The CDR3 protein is CASSLIPGGLKETQYF. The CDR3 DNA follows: TGTGCCAGCAGCTTGATCCCGGGAGGGCTTAAAGAGACCCAGTACTTC. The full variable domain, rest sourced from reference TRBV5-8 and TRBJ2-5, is EAGVTQSPTHLIKTRGQQATLRCSPISGHTSVYWYQQALGLGLQFLLWYDEGEERNRGNFPPRFSGRQFPNYSSELNVNALELEDSALYLCASSLIPGGLKETQYFGPGTRLLVL.

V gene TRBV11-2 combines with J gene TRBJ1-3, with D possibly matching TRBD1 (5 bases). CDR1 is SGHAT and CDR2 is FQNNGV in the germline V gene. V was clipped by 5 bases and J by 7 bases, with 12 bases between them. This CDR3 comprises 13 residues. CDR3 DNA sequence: TGTGCCAGCAGCGGTCCCGGGACGAACACCATATATTTT. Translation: CASSGPGTNTIYF.

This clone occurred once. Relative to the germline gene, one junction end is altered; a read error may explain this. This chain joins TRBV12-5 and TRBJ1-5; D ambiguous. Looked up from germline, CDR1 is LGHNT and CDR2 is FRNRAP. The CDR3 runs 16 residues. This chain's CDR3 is CTSGLVTVRENQPQHF. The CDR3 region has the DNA TGTACTAGTGGTTTGGTAACGGTGAGGGAAAATCAGCCCCAGCATTTT.

The CDR3 sequence is CASSLGQGFYNEQFF. The CDR3 DNA is TGCGCCAGCAGCTTAGGGCAGGGGTTCTACAATGAGCAGTTCTTC. The chain employs TRBV5-1 and TRBJ2-1; tentatively, D is TRBD1 (6 bases). The germline V gene has CDR1 SGHRS and CDR2 YFSETQ. Between the trimmed V and J ends, which lost 2 bases and 3 bases, there was a span of 12 bases. The CDR3 length is 15 residues.

The CDR3 here is CSVQGGGSEYGYTF. The CDR3 nucleotides are TGCAGCGTCCAAGGCGGGGGGTCAGAATATGGCTACACCTTC. The rearrangement uses TRBV29-1 and TRBJ1-2; possible D gene TRBD1, 5 bases. Trimming took off 6 bases at V and 5 bases at J, with 19 bases between the two ends. CDR3 length equals 14 residues. Germline CDR1 and CDR2: SQVTM and ANQGSEA.

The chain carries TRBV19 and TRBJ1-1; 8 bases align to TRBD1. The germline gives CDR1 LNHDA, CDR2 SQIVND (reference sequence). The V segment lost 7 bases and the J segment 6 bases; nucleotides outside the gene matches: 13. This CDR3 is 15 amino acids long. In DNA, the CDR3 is TGTGCCAGTAAAACTACAGGGGGATCTCACTCTGAAGCTTTCTTT. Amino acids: CASKTTGGSHSEAFF.

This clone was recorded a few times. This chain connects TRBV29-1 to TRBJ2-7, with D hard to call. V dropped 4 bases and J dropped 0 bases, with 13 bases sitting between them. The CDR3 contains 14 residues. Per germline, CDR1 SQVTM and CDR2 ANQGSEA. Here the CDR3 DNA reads TGCAGCGTTGTCGGTCATACCAACTCCTACGAGCAGTACTTC. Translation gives CSVVGHTNSYEQYF.

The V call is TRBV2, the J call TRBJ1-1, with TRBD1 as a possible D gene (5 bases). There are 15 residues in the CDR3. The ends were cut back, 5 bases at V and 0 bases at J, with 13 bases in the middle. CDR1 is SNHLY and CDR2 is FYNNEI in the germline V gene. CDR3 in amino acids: CASSLLRGVNTEAFF. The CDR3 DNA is TGTGCCAGCAGTCTACTTCGGGGGGTGAACACTGAAGCTTTCTTT.

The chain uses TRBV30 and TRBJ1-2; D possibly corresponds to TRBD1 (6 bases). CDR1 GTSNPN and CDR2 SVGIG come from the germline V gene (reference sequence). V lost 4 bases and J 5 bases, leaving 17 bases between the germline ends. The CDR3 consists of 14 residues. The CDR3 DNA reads TGTGCCTGGACCTTGTTACAGGGAGTTTATGGCTACACCTTC. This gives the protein CAWTLLQGVYGYTF.

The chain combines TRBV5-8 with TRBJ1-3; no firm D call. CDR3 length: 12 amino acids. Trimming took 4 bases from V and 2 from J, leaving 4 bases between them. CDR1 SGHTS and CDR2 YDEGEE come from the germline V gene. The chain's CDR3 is CASSPAGNTIYF. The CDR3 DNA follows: TGTGCCAGCAGCCCGGCTGGAAACACCATATATTTT.

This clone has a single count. The CDR3 is CASRSSGANEQFF. CDR3 nucleotide sequence: TGTGCCAGCAGATCTAGCGGAGCTAATGAGCAGTTCTTC. This rearrangement joins TRBV3-1 (or the pseudogene TRBV3-2) to TRBJ2-1; TRBD2 matches at 7 bases. This CDR3 has 13 amino acids. In germline, CDR1 is LGHDT, CDR2 YNNKEL (reference sequence). With 6 bases clipped from V and 7 bases from J, the junction kept 6 bases outside the gene matches.

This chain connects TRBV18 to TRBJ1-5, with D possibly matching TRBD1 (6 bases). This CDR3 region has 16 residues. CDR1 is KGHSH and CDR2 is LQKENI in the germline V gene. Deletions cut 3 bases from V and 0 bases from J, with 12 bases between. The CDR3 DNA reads TGTGCCAGCTCACCCTTCAGGGGATCTAGCAATCAGCCCCAGCATTTT. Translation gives CASSPFRGSSNQPQHF.

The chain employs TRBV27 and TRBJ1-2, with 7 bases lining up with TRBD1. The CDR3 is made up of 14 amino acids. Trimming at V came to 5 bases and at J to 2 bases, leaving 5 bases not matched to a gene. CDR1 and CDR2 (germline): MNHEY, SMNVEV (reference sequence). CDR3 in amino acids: CASSRQGANYGYTF. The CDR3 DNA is TGTGCCAGCAGTAGACAGGGAGCCAACTATGGCTACACCTTC.